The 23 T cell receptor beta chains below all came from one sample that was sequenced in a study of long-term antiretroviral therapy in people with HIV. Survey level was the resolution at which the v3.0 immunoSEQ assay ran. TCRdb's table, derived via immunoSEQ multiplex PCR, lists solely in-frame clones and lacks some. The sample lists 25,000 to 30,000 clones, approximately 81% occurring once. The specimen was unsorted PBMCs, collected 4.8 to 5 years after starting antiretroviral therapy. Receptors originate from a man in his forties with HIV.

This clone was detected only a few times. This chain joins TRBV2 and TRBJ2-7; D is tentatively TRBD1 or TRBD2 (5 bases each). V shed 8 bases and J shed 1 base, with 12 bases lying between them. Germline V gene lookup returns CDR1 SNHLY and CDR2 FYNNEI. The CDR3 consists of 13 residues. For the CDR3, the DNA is TGTGCCAGCGTTCAGGGAGATTCCTACGAGCAGTACTTC. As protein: CASVQGDSYEQYF.

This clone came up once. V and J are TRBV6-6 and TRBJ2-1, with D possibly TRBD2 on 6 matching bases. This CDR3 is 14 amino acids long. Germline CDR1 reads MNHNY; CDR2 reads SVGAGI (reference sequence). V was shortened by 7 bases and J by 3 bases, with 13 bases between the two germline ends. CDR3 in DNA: TGTGCCAGCAAGATAGGAGGGGTCTACAATGAGCAGTTCTTC. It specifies CASKIGGVYNEQFF.

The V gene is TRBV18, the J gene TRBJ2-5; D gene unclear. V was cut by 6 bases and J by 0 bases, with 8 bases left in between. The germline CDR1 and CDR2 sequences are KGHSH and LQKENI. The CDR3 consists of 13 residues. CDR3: CASSLADQETQYF. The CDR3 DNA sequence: TGTGCCAGCTCCCTCGCAGACCAAGAGACCCAGTACTTC.

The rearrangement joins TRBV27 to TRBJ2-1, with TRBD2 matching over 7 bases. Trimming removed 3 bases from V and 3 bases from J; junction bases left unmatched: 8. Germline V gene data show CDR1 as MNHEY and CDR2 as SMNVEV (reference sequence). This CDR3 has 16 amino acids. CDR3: CASSLGGGSRYNEQFF. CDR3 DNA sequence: TGTGCCAGCAGTTTGGGAGGCGGGAGTCGCTACAATGAGCAGTTCTTC.

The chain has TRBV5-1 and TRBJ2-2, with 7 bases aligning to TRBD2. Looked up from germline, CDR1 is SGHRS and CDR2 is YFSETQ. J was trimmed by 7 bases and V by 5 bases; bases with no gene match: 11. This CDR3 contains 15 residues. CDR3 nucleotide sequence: TGCGCCAGCAGGTCGGGGGGAAACTTCTACGGGGAGCTGTTTTTT. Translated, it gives CASRSGGNFYGELFF.

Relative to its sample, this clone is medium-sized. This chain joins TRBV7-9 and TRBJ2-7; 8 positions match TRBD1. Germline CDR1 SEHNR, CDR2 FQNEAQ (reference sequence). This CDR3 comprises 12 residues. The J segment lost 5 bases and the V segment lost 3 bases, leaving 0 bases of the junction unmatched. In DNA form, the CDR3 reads TGTGCCAGCAGCTTGGACAGGGACGAGCAGTACTTC. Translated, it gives CASSLDRDEQYF. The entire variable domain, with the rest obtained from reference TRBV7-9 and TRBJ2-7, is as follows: DTGVSQNPRHKITKRGQNVTFRCDPISEHNRLYWYRQTLGQGPEFLTYFQNEAQLEKSRLLSDRFSAERPKGSFSTLEIQRTEQGDSAMYLCASSLDRDEQYFGPGTRLTVT.

The chain's CDR3 is CASSQGWEGSYEQYF. CDR3 DNA: TGTGCCAGCAGCCAAGGATGGGAGGGGAGCTACGAGCAGTACTTC. The rearrangement joins TRBV27 to TRBJ2-7; 7 bases match TRBD2. V trimming: 6 bases; J trimming: 3 bases; junction bases outside the gene matches: 11. CDR3 length: 15 residues. Germline V gives CDR1 MNHEY, CDR2 SMNVEV (reference sequence).

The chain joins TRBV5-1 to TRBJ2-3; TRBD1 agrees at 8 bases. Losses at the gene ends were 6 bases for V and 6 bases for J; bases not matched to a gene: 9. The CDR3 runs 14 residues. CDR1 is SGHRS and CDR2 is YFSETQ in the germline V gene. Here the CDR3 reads CASKRQGAVDTQYF. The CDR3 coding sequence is TGCGCCAGCAAAAGGCAGGGGGCGGTCGATACGCAGTATTTT.

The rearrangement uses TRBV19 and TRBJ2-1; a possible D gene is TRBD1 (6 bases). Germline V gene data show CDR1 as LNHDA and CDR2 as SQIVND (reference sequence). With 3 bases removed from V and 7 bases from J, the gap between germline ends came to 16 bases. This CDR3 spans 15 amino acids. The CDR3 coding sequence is TGTGCCAGTAGTATCAACGTGGCAGGGGCAAATGAGCAGTTCTTC. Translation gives CASSINVAGANEQFF.

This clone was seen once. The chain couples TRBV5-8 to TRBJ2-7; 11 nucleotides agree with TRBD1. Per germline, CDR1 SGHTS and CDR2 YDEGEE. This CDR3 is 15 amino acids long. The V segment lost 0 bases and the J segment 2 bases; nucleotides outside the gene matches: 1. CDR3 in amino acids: CASSLGTGGAYEQYF. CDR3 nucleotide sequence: TGTGCCAGCAGCTTGGGGACAGGGGGCGCCTACGAGCAGTACTTC.

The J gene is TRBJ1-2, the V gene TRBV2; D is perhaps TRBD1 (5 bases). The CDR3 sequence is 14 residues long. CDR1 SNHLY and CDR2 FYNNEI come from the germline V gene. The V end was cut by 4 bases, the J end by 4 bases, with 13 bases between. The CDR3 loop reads CASSGRGGVYGYTF. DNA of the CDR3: TGTGCCAGCAGTGGGCGGGGAGGGGTCTATGGCTACACCTTC.

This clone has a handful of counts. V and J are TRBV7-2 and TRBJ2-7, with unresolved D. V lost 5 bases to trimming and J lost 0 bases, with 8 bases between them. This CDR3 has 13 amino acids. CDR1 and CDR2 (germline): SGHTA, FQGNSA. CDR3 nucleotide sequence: TGTGCCAGCAGCGTAGGGCCCTCCTACGAGCAGTACTTC. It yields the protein CASSVGPSYEQYF.

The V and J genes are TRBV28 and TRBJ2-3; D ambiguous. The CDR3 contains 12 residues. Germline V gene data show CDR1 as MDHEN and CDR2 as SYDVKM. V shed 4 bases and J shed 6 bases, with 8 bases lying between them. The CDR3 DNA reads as TGTGCCAGCAGTTCATACGGGGATACGCAGTATTTT. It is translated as CASSSYGDTQYF.

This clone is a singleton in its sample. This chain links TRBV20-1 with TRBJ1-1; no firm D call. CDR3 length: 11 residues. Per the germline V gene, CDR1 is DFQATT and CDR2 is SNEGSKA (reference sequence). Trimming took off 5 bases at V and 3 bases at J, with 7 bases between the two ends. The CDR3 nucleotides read TGCAGTGCTCTTTGGGACACTGAAGCTTTCTTT. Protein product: CSALWDTEAFF.

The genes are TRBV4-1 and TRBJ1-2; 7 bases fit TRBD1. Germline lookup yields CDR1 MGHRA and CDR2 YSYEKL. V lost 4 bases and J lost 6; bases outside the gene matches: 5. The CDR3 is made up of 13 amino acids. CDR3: CASSLLTGNGYTF. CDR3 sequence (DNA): TGCGCCAGCAGCCTCCTGACAGGGAATGGCTACACCTTC.

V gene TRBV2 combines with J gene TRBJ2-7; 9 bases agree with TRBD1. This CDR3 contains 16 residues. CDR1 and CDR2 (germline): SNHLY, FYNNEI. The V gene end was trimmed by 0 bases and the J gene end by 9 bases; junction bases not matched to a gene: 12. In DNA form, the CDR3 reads TGTGCCAGCAGTGAAGCGCTTATGGGACAGGGACCAAGGCAGTACTTC. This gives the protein CASSEALMGQGPRQYF.

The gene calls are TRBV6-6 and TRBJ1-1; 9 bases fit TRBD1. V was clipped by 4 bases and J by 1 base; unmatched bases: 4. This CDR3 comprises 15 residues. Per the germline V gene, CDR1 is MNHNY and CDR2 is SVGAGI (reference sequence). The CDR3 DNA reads TGTGCCAGCAGTTCATCGGACAGGGGGAACACTGAAGCTTTCTTT. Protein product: CASSSSDRGNTEAFF.

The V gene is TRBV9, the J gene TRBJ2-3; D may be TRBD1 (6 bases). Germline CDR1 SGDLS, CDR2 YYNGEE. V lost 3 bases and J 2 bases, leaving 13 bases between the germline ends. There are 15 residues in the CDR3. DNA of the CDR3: TGTGCCAGCAGCGCCCGGGACACCTTCACAGATACGCAGTATTTT. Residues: CASSARDTFTDTQYF.

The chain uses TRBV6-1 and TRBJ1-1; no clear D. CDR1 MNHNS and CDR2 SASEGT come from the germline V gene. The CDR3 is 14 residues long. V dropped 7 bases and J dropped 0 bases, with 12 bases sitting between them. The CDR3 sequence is CASTNVNMNTEAFF. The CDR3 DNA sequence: TGTGCCAGCACCAACGTCAACATGAACACTGAAGCTTTCTTT.

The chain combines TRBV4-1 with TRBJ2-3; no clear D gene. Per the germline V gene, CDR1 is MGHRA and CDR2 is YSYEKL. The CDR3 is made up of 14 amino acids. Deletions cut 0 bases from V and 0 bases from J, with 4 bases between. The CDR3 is CASSQDPSTDTQYF. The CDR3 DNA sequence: TGCGCCAGCAGCCAAGATCCAAGCACAGATACGCAGTATTTT.

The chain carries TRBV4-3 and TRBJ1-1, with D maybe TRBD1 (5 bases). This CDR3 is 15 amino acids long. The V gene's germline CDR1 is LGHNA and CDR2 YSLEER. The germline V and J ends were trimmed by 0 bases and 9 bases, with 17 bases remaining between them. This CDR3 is CASSQDSSGASKAFF. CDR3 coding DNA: TGCGCCAGCAGCCAAGATAGTTCCGGGGCTTCTAAAGCTTTCTTT.

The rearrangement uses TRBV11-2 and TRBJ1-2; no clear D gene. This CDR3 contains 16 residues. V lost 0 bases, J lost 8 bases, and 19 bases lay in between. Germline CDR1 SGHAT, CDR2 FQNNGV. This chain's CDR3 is CASSLERNPSLTGYTF. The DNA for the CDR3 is TGTGCCAGCAGCTTAGAGCGTAACCCTTCCCTTACGGGCTACACCTTC.

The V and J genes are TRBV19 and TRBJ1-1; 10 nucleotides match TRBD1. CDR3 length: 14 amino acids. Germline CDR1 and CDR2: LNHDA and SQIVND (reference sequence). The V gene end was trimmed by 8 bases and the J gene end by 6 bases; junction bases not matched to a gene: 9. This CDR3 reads CASGPGQGMAEAFF. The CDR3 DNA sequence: TGTGCCAGTGGGCCGGGACAGGGGATGGCTGAAGCTTTCTTT.